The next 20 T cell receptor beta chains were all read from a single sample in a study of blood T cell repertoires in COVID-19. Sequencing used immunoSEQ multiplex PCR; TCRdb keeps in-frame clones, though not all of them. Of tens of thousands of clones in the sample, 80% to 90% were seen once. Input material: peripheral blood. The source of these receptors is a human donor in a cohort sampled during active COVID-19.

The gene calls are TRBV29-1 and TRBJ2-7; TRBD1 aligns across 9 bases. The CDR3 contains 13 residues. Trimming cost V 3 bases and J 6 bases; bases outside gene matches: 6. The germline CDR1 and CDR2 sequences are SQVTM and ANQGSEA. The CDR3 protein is CSVEFGQGSEQYF. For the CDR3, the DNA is TGCAGCGTTGAGTTCGGACAGGGGTCCGAGCAGTACTTC.

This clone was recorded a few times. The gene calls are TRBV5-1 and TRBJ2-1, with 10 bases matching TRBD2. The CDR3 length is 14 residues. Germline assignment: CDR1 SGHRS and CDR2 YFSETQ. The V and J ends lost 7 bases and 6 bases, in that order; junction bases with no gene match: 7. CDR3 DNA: TGCGCCAGCGAGCCTAGCGGGGGAATCAATGAGCAGTTCTTC. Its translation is CASEPSGGINEQFF.

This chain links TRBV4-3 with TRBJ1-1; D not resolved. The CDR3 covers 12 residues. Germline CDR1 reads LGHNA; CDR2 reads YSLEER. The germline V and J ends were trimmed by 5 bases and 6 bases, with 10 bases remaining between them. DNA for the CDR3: TGCGCCAGCAGCTCGGAGTACGCTGAAGCTTTCTTT. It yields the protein CASSSEYAEAFF.

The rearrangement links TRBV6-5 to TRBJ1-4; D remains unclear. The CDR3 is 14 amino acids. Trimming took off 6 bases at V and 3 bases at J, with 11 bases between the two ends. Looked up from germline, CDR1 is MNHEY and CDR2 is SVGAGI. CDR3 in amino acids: CASRSGWANEKLFF. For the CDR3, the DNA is TGTGCCAGCAGATCCGGGTGGGCTAATGAAAAACTGTTTTTT.

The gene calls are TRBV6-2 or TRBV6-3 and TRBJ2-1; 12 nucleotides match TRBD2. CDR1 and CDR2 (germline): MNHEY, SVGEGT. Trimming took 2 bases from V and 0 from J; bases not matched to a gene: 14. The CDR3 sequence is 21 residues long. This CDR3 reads CASSYRGVGLAGLSSYNEQFF. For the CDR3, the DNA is TGTGCCAGCAGTTACAGGGGAGTGGGACTAGCGGGCCTAAGCTCCTACAATGAGCAGTTCTTC.

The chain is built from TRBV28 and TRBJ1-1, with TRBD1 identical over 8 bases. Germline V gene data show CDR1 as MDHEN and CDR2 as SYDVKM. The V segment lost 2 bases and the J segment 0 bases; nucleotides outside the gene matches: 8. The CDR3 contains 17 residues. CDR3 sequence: CASSLTGTGEMNTEAFF. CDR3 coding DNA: TGTGCCAGCAGTTTAACCGGGACAGGCGAAATGAACACTGAAGCTTTCTTT.

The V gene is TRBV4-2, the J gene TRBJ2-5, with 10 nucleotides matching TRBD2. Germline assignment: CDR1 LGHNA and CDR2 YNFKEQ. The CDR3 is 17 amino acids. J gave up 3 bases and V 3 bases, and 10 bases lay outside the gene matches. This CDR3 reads CASSQNLAGASEETQYF. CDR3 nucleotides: TGTGCCAGCAGCCAGAATCTAGCGGGAGCTTCGGAAGAGACCCAGTACTTC.

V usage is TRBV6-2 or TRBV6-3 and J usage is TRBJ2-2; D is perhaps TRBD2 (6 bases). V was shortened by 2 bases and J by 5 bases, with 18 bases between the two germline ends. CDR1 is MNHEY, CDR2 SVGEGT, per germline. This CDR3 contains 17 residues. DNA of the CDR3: TGTGCCAGCAGTTACGGGCCTGGCGGGGTCGGGACCGGGGAGCTGTTTTTT. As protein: CASSYGPGGVGTGELFF.

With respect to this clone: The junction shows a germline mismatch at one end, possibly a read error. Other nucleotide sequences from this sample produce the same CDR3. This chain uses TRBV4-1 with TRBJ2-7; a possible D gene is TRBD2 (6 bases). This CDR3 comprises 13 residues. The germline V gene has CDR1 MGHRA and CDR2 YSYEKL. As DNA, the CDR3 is TGCGCCAGCAGCCCCGCGGGACGCTACGAACAGTACTTC. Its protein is CASSPAGRYEQYF.

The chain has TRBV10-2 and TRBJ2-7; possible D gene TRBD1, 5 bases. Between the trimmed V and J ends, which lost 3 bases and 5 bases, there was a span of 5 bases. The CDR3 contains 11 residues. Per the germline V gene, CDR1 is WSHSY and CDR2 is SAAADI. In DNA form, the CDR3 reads TGCGCCAGCAGTGAAGGGGACGAGCAGTACTTC. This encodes CASSEGDEQYF.

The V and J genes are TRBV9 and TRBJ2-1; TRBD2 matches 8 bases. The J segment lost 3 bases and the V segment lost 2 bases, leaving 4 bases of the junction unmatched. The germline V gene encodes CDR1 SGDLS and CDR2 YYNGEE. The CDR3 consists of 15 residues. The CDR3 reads CASSVAGLVYNEQFF. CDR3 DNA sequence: TGTGCCAGCAGCGTGGCGGGACTAGTCTACAATGAGCAGTTCTTC.

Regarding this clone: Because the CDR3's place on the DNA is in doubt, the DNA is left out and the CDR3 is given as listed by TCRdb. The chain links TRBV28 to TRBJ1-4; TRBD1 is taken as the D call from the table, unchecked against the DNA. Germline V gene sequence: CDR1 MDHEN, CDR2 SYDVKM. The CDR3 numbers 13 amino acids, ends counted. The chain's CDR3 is CASSLTVGQGSRF.

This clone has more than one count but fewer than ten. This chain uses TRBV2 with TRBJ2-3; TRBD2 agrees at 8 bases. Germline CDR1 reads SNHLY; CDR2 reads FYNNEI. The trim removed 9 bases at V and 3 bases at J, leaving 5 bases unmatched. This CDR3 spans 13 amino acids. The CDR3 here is CASRLARTDTQYF. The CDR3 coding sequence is TGTGCCAGTAGACTAGCGAGAACAGATACGCAGTATTTT.

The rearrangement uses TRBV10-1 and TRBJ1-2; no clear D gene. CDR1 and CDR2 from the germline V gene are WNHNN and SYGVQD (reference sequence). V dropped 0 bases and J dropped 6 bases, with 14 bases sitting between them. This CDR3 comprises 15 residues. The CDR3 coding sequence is TGCGCCAGCAGTGAGTCGAAACGAAGGGAGCATGGCTACACCTTC. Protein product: CASSESKRREHGYTF.

The chain's CDR3 is CATGISQPQHF. CDR3 sequence (DNA): TGTGCGACAGGGATTAGTCAGCCCCAGCATTTT. The chain is built from TRBV10-3 and TRBJ1-5, with TRBD1 matching 7 bases. From germline, CDR1 is ENHRY and CDR2 SYGVKD. This CDR3 contains 11 residues.

In DNA form, the CDR3 reads TGTGCCAGCAGTTACTCGCCTCAGGGCACCTACGAGCAGTACTTC. This codes for CASSYSPQGTYEQYF. The rearrangement joins TRBV6-5 to TRBJ2-7; TRBD1 is a possible D gene (5 bases). The CDR3 extends over 15 amino acids. The ends were cut back, 0 bases at V and 2 bases at J, with 11 bases in the middle. The germline gives CDR1 MNHEY, CDR2 SVGAGI.

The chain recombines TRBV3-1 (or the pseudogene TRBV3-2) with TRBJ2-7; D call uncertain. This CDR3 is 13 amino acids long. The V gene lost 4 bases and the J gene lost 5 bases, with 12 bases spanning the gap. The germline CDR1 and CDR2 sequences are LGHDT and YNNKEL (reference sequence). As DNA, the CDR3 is TGTGCCAGCAGCCGTCTCGCTCGCGACGAGCAGTACTTC. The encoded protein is CASSRLARDEQYF.

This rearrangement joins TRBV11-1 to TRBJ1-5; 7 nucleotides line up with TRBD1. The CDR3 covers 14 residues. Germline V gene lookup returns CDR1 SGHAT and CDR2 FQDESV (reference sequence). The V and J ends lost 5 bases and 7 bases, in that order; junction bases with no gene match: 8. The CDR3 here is CASSPTGVGQPQHF. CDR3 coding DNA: TGTGCCAGCAGCCCTACAGGGGTAGGGCAGCCCCAGCATTTT.

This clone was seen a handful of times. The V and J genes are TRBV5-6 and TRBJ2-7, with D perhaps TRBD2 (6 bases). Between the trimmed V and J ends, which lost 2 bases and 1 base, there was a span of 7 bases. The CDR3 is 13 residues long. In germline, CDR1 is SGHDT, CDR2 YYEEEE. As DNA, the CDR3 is TGTGCCAGCAGCTTTGGGGGGTCCTACGAGCAGTACTTC. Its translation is CASSFGGSYEQYF.

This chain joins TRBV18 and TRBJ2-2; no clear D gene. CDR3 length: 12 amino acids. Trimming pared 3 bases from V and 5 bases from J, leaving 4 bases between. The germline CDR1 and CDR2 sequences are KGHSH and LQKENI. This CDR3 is CASSPYTGELFF. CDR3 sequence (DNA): TGTGCCAGCTCACCTTATACCGGGGAGCTGTTTTTT.